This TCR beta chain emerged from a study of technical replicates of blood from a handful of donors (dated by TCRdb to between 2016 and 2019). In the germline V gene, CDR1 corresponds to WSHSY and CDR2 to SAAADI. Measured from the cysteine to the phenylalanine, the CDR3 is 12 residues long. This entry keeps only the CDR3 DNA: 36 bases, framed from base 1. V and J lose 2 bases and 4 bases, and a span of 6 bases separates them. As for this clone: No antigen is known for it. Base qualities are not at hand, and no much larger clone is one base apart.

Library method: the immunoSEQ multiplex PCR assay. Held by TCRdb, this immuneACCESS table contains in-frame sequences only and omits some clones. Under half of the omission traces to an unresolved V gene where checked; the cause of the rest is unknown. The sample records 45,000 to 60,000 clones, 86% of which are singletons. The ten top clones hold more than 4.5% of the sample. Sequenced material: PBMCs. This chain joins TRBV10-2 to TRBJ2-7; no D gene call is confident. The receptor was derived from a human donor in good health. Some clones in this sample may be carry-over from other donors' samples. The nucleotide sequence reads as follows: TGCGCCAGCAGTGAGACAGAATACGAGCAGTACTTC. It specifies CASSETEYEQYF.